This T cell receptor beta chain originates from a study of blood T cell repertoires in COVID-19. About the study: Some COVID-19 samples were acute and others convalescent; all came from the United States, Italy and Spain.

Deletions cut 3 bases from V and 3 bases from J, with 11 bases between. The CDR3 spans 13 residues. Germline V CDR1 and CDR2: DFQATT, SNEGSKA (reference sequence). Authors' processing steps: Counts of nucleated cells, estimated from reference gene primer amplification, were obtained. Clones were sequenced by immunoSEQ multiplex PCR, and TCRdb holds only the in-frame ones, with some missing. V and J calls and clone size come straight from that table; D and trimming were deduced from the DNA. The sample holds around 250,000 clones; roughly 88% are singletons and the top ten take over 3%. Participants, about 18 to 90 years old, spanned 25 or so US areas. Assignment of participants to cohorts was predicated upon participant-reported clinical history.

The chain has TRBV20-1 and TRBJ1-2; tentative D call: TRBD1 (5 bases). The specimen was PBMCs or T cells enriched from blood (not recorded which). The origin of this receptor is a woman aged 40 to 50 who had been exposed to COVID-19. The CDR3: CSASSGIDYGYTF. The CDR3 nucleotides are TGCAGTGCTAGTTCAGGGATAGACTATGGCTACACCTTC.